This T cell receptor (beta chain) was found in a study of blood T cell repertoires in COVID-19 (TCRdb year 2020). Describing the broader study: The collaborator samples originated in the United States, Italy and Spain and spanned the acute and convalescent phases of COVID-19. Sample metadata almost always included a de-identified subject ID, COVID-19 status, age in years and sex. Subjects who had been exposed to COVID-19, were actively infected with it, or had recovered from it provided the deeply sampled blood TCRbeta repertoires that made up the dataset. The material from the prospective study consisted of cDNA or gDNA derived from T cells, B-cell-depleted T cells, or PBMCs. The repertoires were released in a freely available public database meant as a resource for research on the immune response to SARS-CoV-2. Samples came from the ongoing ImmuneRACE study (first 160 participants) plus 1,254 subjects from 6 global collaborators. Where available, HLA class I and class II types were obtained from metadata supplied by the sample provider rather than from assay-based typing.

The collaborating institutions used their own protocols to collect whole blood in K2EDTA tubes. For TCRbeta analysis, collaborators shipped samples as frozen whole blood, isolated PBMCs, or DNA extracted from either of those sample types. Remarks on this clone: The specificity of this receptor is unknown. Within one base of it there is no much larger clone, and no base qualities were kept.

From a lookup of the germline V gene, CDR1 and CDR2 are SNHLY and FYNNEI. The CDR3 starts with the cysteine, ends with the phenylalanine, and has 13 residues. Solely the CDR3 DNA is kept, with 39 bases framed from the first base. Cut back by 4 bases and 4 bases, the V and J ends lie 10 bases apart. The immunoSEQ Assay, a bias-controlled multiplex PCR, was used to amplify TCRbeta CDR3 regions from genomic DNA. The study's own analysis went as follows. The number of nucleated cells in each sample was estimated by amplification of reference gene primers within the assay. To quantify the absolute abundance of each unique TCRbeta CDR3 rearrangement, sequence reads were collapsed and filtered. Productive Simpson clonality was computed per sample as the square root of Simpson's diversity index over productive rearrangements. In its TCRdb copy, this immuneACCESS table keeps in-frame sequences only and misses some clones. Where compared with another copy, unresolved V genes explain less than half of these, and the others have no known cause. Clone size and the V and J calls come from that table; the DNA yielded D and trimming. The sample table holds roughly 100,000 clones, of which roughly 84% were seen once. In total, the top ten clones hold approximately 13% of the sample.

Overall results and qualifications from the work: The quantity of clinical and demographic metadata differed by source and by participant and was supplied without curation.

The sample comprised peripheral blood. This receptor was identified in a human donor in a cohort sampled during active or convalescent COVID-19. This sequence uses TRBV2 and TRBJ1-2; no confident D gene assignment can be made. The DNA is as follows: TGTGCCAGCAGTGTGAACAGTCTCTATGGCTACACCTTC. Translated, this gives CASSVNSLYGYTF.